The 26 T cell receptor beta chains listed next were all sequenced from one sample in a study of molecular identifiers for immune sequencing clone quantification (dated by TCRdb to between 2018 and 2020). To prepare the library, PCR was applied. The run used a NextSeq 500. TCRdb trimmed public reads at Q25 via fastp, called clones via MiXCR and kept in-frame beta chains. One record per CDR3 amino acid sequence lists the most common genes and DNA. In this sample the table shows over 300,000 distinct CDR3 sequences, under 25% of which occur a single time. The ten largest clones take up 0.7% to 0.95% of the sample. The material sequenced was naive CD8+ T cells from blood, with Jurkat cell RNA spiked in. What this sample's cell subset or site label stands for: FACS-sorted CD8+CD4-CCR7+CD45RA+ naive T cells. The receptors here all came from a human donor in good health. Some libraries in this study had Jurkat cell RNA spiked in.

With respect to this clonotype: The missing conserved phenylalanine or tryptophan at the end of this CDR3 makes a read error likely. The V gene is TRBV20-1, the J gene TRBJ2-3; tentative D call: TRBD1 (5 bases). V was pared by 0 bases and J by 5 bases, with 9 bases between. The CDR3 loop spans 13 amino acids. Germline values: CDR1 DFQATT, CDR2 SNEGSKA (reference sequence). CDR3 bases: TGCAGTGCTAGAGAAGGGGTGGGAGATACGCAGTATTCT. This sequence encodes CSAREGVGDTQYS.

This clonotype was counted once. A much larger clone sits a single nucleotide away, making a read error possible. This chain connects TRBV7-6 to TRBJ2-1, with TRBD1 matching 8 bases. Germline CDR1 SGHVS, CDR2 FNYEAQ. With 6 bases clipped from V and 2 bases from J, the junction kept 6 bases outside the gene matches. The CDR3 totals 15 residues. Here the CDR3 reads CASSSGQGPYNEQFF. The DNA for the CDR3 is TGTGCCAGCAGTTCAGGACAGGGTCCCTACAATGAGCAGTTCTTC.

The chain employs TRBV4-1 and TRBJ2-1, with TRBD1 identical over 7 bases. CDR3 length: 12 amino acids. Germline V gene data show CDR1 as MGHRA and CDR2 as YSYEKL. The ends lost 4 bases at V and 9 bases at J; junction bases unmatched: 3. This CDR3 is CASSPTGREQFF. CDR3 DNA: TGCGCCAGCAGCCCGACAGGGCGTGAGCAGTTCTTC.

This clonotype came up many times. V gene TRBV21-1 combines with J gene TRBJ2-2; TRBD1 was called by the table and not checked on the DNA. TRBV21-1 is annotated as a pseudogene. The CDR3 sequence is 16 residues long. CDR3 nucleotide sequence: TGTGCCAGCAACGCTACGACAGGATGGAACACCGGGGAGCTGTTTTTT. It codes for CASNATTGWNTGELFF.

As for this clonotype: A much larger clonotype is one base distant, so this may be a read error. This CDR3 is missing its conserved last phenylalanine or tryptophan, likely due to a read error. This chain uses TRBV6-6 with TRBJ1-5, with D uncertain. The CDR3 runs 14 residues. Per germline, CDR1 MNHNY and CDR2 SVGAGI (reference sequence). V shed 5 bases and J shed 5 bases, with 13 bases lying between them. CDR3 protein: CASSKAGPYQPQHL. As DNA, the CDR3 is TGTGCCAGCAGTAAAGCAGGTCCTTATCAGCCCCAGCATCTT.

This clonotype was found a few times. J is TRBJ2-5 and V is TRBV29-1; a possible D gene is TRBD1 (5 bases). This CDR3 spans 14 amino acids. V lost 2 bases and J 1 base, leaving 11 bases between the germline ends. In germline, CDR1 is SQVTM, CDR2 ANQGSEA. The CDR3, as DNA: TGCAGCGTTGAATATACAGGCCGCCAAGAGACCCAGTACTTC. Translation: CSVEYTGRQETQYF.

The chain is built from TRBV7-9 and TRBJ2-2; D is possibly TRBD1 or TRBD2 (6 bases each). The V end lost 5 bases, the J end lost 6 bases, and 16 bases lay between the germline ends. This CDR3 contains 15 residues. Germline loops: CDR1 SEHNR, CDR2 FQNEAQ (reference sequence). This CDR3 reads CASSPLGGASGELFF. CDR3 sequence (DNA): TGTGCCAGCAGCCCCCTGGGGGGCGCATCCGGGGAGCTGTTTTTT. Supplemented by reference TRBV7-9 and TRBJ2-2, the full variable domain reads DTGVSQNPRHKITKRGQNVTFRCDPISEHNRLYWYRQTLGQGPEFLTYFQNEAQLEKSRLLSDRFSAERPKGSFSTLEIQRTEQGDSAMYLCASSPLGGASGELFFGEGSRLTVL.

This clonotype was observed at least ten times. The chain carries TRBV4-1 and TRBJ1-5, with a tentative D call TRBD1 (5 bases). Germline V gene data show CDR1 as MGHRA and CDR2 as YSYEKL. V was shortened by 3 bases and J by 6 bases, with 15 bases between the two germline ends. The CDR3 totals 15 residues. CDR3 DNA: TGCGCCAGCAGCCAGGCGGCAACTCAGGGTCAGCCCCAGCATTTT. Its protein is CASSQAATQGQPQHF.

This clonotype was picked up many times. The V call is TRBV6-6, the J call TRBJ2-7, with TRBD1 as a possible D gene (8 bases). CDR3 length equals 14 residues. Germline V gene sequence: CDR1 MNHNY, CDR2 SVGAGI (reference sequence). V was pared by 5 bases and J by 2 bases, with 13 bases between. The CDR3 spells CASSAQGGAYEQYF. In nucleotides, the CDR3 is TGTGCCAGCAGTGCACAGGGGGGGGCCTACGAGCAGTACTTC.

Concerning this clonotype itself: Being one base from a much bigger clone, this may be a read error. The chain employs TRBV29-1 and TRBJ2-7; a weak D match, TRBD1 (5 bases). The CDR3 has 15 amino acids. Germline V lookup: CDR1 SQVTM, CDR2 ANQGSEA. V was pared by 3 bases and J by 3 bases, with 18 bases between. CDR3 region: CSVDVLAGKNYEQYF. The CDR3 DNA reads TGCAGCGTTGATGTGTTGGCAGGGAAGAACTACGAGCAGTACTTC.

This clonotype was found many times. The rearrangement uses TRBV4-3 and TRBJ2-1; 8 bases are shared with TRBD2. J lost 8 bases, V lost 4 bases, and 7 bases had no gene match. CDR3 length: 14 residues. From germline, CDR1 is LGHNA and CDR2 YSLEER. The CDR3 DNA sequence: TGCGCCAGCAGCCCGGGACTAGTAACCCATGAGCAGTTCTTC. As protein: CASSPGLVTHEQFF.

This clonotype has a handful of counts. The CDR3 nucleotides are TGTGCCTGGACTTGGGACCCCACTCCCAACTATGGCTACACCTTC. Protein: CAWTWDPTPNYGYTF. The V gene is TRBV30, the J gene TRBJ1-2; TRBD1 might be the D (5 bases). The CDR3 loop spans 15 amino acids. The V end lost 4 bases, the J end lost 2 bases, and 17 bases lay between the germline ends. The germline V gene encodes CDR1 GTSNPN and CDR2 SVGIG (reference sequence). Full variable domain (rest looked up from reference TRBV30 and TRBJ1-2): SQTIHQWPATLVQPVGSPLSLECTVEGTSNPNLYWYRQAAGRGLQLLFYSVGIGQISSEVPQNLSASRPQDRQFILSSKKLLLSDSGFYLCAWTWDPTPNYGYTFGSGTRLTVV.

As regards this clonotype: A much more abundant neighbour one base away suggests this may be a read error. The genes are TRBV20-1 and TRBJ2-7; tentative D call: TRBD2 (5 bases). The CDR3 extends over 12 amino acids. In germline, CDR1 is DFQATT, CDR2 SNEGSKA (reference sequence). The CDR3 region is CRARVTGYEQYF. The CDR3 DNA is TGCCGTGCTAGAGTCACGGGGTACGAGCAGTACTTC.

The genes are TRBV20-1 and TRBJ1-6; D unclear. There are 14 residues in the CDR3. V dropped 7 bases and J dropped 8 bases, with 18 bases sitting between them. Germline CDR1 and CDR2: DFQATT and SNEGSKA (reference sequence). The CDR3 spells CSVPSESDYSPLHF. The DNA for the CDR3 is TGCAGTGTCCCATCAGAGTCCGATTATTCACCCCTCCACTTT.

This clonotype occurred many times. CDR3 bases: TGTGCCACCAGTGGGATAGTGGAGGACACCGGGGAGCTGTTTTTT. Translation: CATSGIVEDTGELFF. The chain combines TRBV24-1 with TRBJ2-2, with D perhaps matching TRBD2 (5 bases). The CDR3 length is 15 residues. Trimming pared 5 bases from V and 3 bases from J, leaving 12 bases between. Germline CDR1 is KGHDR and CDR2 is SFDVKD.

About this clonotype: A junction boundary mismatches the germline segment, possibly from a read error. The V and J genes are TRBV19 and TRBJ2-7, with TRBD2 identical over 11 bases. The CDR3 sequence is 15 residues long. Germline V gives CDR1 LNHDA, CDR2 SQIVND (reference sequence). The CDR3 DNA follows: TGTGCCTGTAGTATTCTGCCGGGACTAGCGGAAGAGCAGTACTTC. It yields the protein CACSILPGLAEEQYF.

This clonotype was counted ten times or more. CDR3 in DNA: TGTGCCAGCAGCCCATCGACAGGGCCATCACCCCTCCACTTT. This translates into CASSPSTGPSPLHF. V is TRBV7-8 and J is TRBJ1-6; 7 bases match TRBD1. The CDR3 length is 14 residues. Germline CDR1 SGHVS, CDR2 FQNEAQ. V dropped 5 bases and J dropped 10; count of bases not matched to a gene: 8.

The chain combines TRBV7-9 with TRBJ2-3; 9 nucleotides align to TRBD1. Per germline, CDR1 SEHNR and CDR2 FQNEAQ (reference sequence). Losses at the gene ends were 5 bases for V and 2 bases for J; bases not matched to a gene: 11. The CDR3 is 17 residues long. In DNA, the CDR3 is TGTGCCAGCAGCCCATCCGCCACAGGGGGCTCCACAGATACGCAGTATTTT. It encodes CASSPSATGGSTDTQYF. The variable domain in full, completed from reference TRBV7-9 and TRBJ2-3, reads DTGVSQNPRHKITKRGQNVTFRCDPISEHNRLYWYRQTLGQGPEFLTYFQNEAQLEKSRLLSDRFSAERPKGSFSTLEIQRTEQGDSAMYLCASSPSATGGSTDTQYFGPGTRLTVL.

This rearrangement joins TRBV9 to TRBJ2-3; weak D call: TRBD2 (5 bases). Germline CDR1 is SGDLS and CDR2 is YYNGEE. The CDR3 extends over 14 amino acids. The ends were cut back, 2 bases at V and 10 bases at J, with 17 bases in the middle. CDR3 nucleotide sequence: TGTGCCAGCAGCGTTGGTGGCGCCGAGGAGGCGCAGTATTTT. Protein product: CASSVGGAEEAQYF.

For this clonotype: Given a much more abundant clone one base away, this may be a read error. The chain links TRBV4-3 to TRBJ2-7; perhaps TRBD2 as D (6 bases). The CDR3 is 13 residues long. Germline CDR1 and CDR2: LGHNA and YSLEER. CDR3 loop: CASSQDGGYEQCF. The CDR3 DNA sequence: TGCGCCAGCAGCCAAGATGGGGGGTACGAGCAGTGCTTC.

To note about this clonotype: This may be a read error, as it is one base from a much larger clone. The rearrangement joins TRBV4-1 to TRBJ2-2; TRBD1 matches at 8 bases. Germline V lookup: CDR1 MGHRA, CDR2 YSYEKL. The CDR3 is 15 residues long. J gave up 4 bases and V 1 base, and 2 bases lay outside the gene matches. Here the CDR3 reads CASSQGTGTTGELFF. For the CDR3, the DNA is TGCGCCAGCAGCCAAGGGACAGGGACCACCGGGGAGCTGTTTTTT.

This clonotype was detected ten times or more. The chain couples TRBV6-5 to TRBJ2-1; 7 positions agree with TRBD2. CDR3 length equals 14 residues. J lost 7 bases, V lost 6 bases, and 9 bases had no gene match. Per germline, CDR1 MNHEY and CDR2 SVGAGI. CDR3 protein: CASRLLANSNEQFF. The CDR3 region has the DNA TGTGCCAGCAGATTACTAGCGAACTCTAATGAGCAGTTCTTC.

J is TRBJ1-1 and V is TRBV6-2 or TRBV6-3; 7 bases are shared with TRBD1. The germline V gene encodes CDR1 MNHEY and CDR2 SVGEGT. J was trimmed by 6 bases and V by 5 bases; bases with no gene match: 9. CDR3 length: 14 amino acids. CDR3 region: CASSNDRDNPEAFF. DNA of the CDR3: TGTGCCAGCAGTAATGACAGGGATAACCCTGAAGCTTTCTTT.

This clonotype was detected many times. The chain is built from TRBV20-1 and TRBJ1-5; maybe TRBD1 (5 bases). From germline, CDR1 is DFQATT and CDR2 SNEGSKA (reference sequence). The CDR3 loop spans 11 amino acids. V lost 6 bases to trimming and J lost 3 bases, with 6 bases between them. Here the CDR3 DNA reads TGCAGTGCAGGGGACAATCAGCCCCAGCATTTT. As protein: CSAGDNQPQHF.

This clonotype was counted only a few times. This chain connects TRBV30 to TRBJ2-1; D gene unclear. There are 14 residues in the CDR3. The V end lost 4 bases, the J end lost 3 bases, and 13 bases lay between the germline ends. Germline assignment: CDR1 GTSNPN and CDR2 SVGIG (reference sequence). DNA for the CDR3: TGTGCCTGGACCGTGGGTCAGCTCTACAATGAGCAGTTCTTC. Its translation is CAWTVGQLYNEQFF.

There are many counts of this clonotype. The V gene is TRBV19, the J gene TRBJ2-2; 8 nucleotides align to TRBD1. Germline-derived CDR1 and CDR2 are LNHDA and SQIVND (reference sequence). V gave up 7 bases and J gave up 6 bases; unmatched junction bases: 4. There are 13 residues in the CDR3. CDR3 sequence (DNA): TGTGCCAGTAATCCAGGGGGCGCCGGGGAGCTGTTTTTT. The encoded protein is CASNPGGAGELFF.